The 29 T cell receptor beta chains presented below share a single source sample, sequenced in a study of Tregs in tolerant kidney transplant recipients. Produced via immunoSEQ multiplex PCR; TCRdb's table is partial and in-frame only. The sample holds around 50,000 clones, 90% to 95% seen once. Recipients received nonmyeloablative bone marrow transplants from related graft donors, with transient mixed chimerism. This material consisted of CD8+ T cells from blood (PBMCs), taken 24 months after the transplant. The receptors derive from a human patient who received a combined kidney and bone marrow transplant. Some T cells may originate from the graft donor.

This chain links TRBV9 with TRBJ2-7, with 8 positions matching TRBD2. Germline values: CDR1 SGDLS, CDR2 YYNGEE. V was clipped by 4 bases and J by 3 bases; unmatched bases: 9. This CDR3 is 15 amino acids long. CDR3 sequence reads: CASSLTGTRVYEQYF. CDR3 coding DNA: TGTGCCAGCAGCTTGACCGGGACTAGAGTCTACGAGCAGTACTTC.

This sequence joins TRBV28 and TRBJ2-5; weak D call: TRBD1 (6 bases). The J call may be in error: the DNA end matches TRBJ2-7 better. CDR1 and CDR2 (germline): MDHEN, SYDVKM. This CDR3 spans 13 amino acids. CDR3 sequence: CASSSRDNYEQYF. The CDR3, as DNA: TGTGCCAGCAGTTCCCGGGACAACTACGAGCAGTACTTC.

The DNA of the CDR3 is TGTGCCAGCAGCCCGCTGACTAGCGGATCCTACGAGCAGTACTTC. It codes for CASSPLTSGSYEQYF. The rearrangement joins TRBV7-9 to TRBJ2-7; 9 nucleotides line up with TRBD2. Germline-derived CDR1 and CDR2 are SEHNR and FQNEAQ (reference sequence). The CDR3 has 15 amino acids. J was trimmed by 1 base and V by 5 bases; bases with no gene match: 6.

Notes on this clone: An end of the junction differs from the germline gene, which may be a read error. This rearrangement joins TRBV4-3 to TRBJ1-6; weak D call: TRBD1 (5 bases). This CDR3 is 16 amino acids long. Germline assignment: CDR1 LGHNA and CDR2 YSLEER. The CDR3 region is CASSPGGGQFNSPLHF. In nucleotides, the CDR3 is TGCGCCAGCAGCCCGGGGGGGGGTCAATTTAATTCCCCCCTCCACTTT.

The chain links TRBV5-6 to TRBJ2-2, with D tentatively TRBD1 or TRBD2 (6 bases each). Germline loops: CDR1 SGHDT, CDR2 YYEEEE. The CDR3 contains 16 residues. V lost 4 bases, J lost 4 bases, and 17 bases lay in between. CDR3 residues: CASSLGAGRTTGELFF. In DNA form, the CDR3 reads TGTGCCAGCAGCCTGGGGGCAGGGAGGACCACCGGGGAGCTGTTTTTT.

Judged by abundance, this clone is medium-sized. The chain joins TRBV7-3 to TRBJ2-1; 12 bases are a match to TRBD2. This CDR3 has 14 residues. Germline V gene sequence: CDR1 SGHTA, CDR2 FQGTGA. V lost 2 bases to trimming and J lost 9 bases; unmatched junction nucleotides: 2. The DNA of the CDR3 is TGTGCCAGCAGCTTACTAGCGGGGGGGCCTGAGCAGTTCTTC. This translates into CASSLLAGGPEQFF.

This CDR3 reads CASSGTGRNYGYTF. CDR3 in DNA: TGTGCCAGCAGCGGGACAGGGAGGAACTATGGCTACACCTTC. This chain uses TRBV5-5 with TRBJ1-2; 9 bases are a match to TRBD1. Germline CDR1 reads SGHKS; CDR2 reads YYEKEE (reference sequence). The CDR3 loop spans 14 amino acids. V lost 4 bases, J lost 2 bases, and 3 bases stayed unmatched.

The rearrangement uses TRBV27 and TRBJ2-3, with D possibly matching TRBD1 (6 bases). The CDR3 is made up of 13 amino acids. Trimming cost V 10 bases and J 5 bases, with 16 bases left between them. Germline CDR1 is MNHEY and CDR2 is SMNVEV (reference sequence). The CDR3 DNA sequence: TGTGCCACCCAGATAATACAGGGAGATACGCAGTATTTT. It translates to CATQIIQGDTQYF.

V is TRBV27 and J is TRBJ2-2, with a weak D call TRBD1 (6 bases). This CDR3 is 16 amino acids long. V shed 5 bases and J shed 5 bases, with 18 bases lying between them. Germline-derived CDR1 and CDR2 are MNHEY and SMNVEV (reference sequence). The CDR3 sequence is CASSQDSALGTGELFF. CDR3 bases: TGTGCCAGCAGTCAGGACAGTGCATTGGGAACCGGGGAGCTGTTTTTT.

The CDR3 sequence: CASSFASSYEQYF. In nucleotides, the CDR3 is TGTGCCAGTAGTTTCGCTAGCTCCTACGAGCAGTACTTC. This chain links TRBV19 with TRBJ2-7; D is uncertain. CDR3 length equals 13 residues. Trimming pared 5 bases from V and 0 bases from J, leaving 8 bases between. CDR1 is LNHDA, CDR2 SQIVND, per germline (reference sequence). The complete variable domain, with remaining parts taken from reference TRBV19 and TRBJ2-7, reads DGGITQSPKYLFRKEGQNVTLSCEQNLNHDAMYWYRQDPGQGLRLIYYSQIVNDFQKGDIAEGYSVSREKKESFPLTVTSAQKNPTAFYLCASSFASSYEQYFGPGTRLTVT.

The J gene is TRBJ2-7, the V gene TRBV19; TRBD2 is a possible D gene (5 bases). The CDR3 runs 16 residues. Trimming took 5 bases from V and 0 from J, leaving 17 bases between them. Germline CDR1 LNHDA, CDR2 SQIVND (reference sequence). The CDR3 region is CASSPWTRGSSYEQYF. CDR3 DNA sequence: TGTGCCAGTAGTCCCTGGACCCGTGGGAGCTCCTACGAGCAGTACTTC.

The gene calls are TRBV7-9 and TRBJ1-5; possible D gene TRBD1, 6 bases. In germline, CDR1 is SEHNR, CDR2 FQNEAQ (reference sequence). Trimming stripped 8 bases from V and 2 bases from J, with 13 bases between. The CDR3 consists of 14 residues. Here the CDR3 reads CASSGQFGNQPQHF. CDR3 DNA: TGTGCCAGCTCCGGACAGTTCGGCAATCAGCCCCAGCATTTT.

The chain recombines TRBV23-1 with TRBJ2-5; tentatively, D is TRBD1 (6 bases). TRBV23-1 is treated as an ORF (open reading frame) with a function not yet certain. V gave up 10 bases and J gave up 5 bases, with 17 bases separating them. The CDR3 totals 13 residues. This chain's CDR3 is CANLTTGLETQYF. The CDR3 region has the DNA TGCGCCAACCTGACTACAGGGCTGGAGACCCAGTACTTC.

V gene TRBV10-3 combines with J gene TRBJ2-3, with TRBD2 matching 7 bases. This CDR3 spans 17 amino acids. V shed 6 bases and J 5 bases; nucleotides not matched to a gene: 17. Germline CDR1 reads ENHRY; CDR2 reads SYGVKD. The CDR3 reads CAISHLPTSPEGDTQYF. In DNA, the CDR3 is TGTGCCATCAGCCACCTGCCGACTAGCCCCGAGGGAGATACGCAGTATTTT.

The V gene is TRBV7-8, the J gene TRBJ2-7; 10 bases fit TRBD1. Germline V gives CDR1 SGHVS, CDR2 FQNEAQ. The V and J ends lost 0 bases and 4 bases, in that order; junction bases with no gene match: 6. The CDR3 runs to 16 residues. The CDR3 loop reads CASSLAVDRGRYEQYF. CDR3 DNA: TGTGCCAGCAGCTTAGCCGTTGACAGGGGGCGATACGAGCAGTACTTC.

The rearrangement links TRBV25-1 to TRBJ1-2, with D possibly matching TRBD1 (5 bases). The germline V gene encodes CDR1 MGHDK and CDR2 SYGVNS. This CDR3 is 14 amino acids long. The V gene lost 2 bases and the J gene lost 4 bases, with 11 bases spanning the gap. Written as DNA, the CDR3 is TGTGCCAGCAGTGAAAGGGGTTGGTCCTATGGCTACACCTTC. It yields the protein CASSERGWSYGYTF.

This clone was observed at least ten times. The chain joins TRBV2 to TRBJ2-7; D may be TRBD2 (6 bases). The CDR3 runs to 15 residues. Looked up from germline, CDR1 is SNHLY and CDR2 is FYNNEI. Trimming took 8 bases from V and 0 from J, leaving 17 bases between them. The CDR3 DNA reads TGTGCCAGCGGACGGGACTCGGAGGGCTCCTACGAGCAGTACTTC. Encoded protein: CASGRDSEGSYEQYF.

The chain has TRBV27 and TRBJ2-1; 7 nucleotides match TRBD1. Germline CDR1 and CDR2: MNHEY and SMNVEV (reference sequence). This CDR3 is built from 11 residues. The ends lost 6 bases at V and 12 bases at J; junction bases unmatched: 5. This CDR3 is CASSQTGPQFF. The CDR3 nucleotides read TGTGCCAGCAGCCAGACAGGGCCGCAGTTCTTC.

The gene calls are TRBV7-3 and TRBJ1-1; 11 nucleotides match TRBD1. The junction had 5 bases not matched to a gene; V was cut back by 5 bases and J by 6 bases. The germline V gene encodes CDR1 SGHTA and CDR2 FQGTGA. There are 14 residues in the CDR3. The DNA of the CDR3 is TGTGCCAGCAGCCCCGGACAGGGGGCATCTGAAGCTTTCTTT. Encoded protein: CASSPGQGASEAFF.

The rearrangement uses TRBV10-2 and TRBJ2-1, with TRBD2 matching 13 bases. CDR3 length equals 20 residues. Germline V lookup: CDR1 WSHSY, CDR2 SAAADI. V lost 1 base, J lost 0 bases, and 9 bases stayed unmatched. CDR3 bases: TGCGCCAGCAGTGAGTTTCCCGGGACTAGCGGGATTTTCTCCTACAATGAGCAGTTCTTC. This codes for CASSEFPGTSGIFSYNEQFF.

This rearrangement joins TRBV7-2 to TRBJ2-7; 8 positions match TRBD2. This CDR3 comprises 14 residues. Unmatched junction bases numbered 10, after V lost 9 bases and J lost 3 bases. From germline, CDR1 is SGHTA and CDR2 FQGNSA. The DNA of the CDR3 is TGTGCCAGAACGGAGGCGGGAGGCTTCTACGAGCAGTACTTC. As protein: CARTEAGGFYEQYF.

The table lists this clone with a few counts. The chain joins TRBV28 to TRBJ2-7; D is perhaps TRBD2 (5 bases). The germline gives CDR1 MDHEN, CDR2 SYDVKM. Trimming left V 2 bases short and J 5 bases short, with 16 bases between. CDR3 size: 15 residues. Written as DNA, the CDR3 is TGTGCCAGCAGTTTAATGTGGGATGGAGGCGACGAGCAGTACTTC. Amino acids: CASSLMWDGGDEQYF.

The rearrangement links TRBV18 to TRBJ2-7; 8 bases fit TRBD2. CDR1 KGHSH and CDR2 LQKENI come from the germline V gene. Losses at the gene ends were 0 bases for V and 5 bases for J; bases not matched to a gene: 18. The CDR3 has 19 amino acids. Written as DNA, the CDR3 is TGTGCCAGCTCACCACCGGAACTAGCGGAGATTGGTAGACGGGACGAGCAGTACTTC. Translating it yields CASSPPELAEIGRRDEQYF.

The chain's CDR3 is CASSGPYELDTQYF. The CDR3 coding sequence is TGTGCCAGCAGCGGTCCCTACGAGTTGGATACGCAGTATTTT. The rearrangement uses TRBV25-1 and TRBJ2-3; D unresolved. Trimming cost V 6 bases and J 6 bases, with 16 bases left between them. The CDR3 has 14 amino acids. Germline loops: CDR1 MGHDK, CDR2 SYGVNS.

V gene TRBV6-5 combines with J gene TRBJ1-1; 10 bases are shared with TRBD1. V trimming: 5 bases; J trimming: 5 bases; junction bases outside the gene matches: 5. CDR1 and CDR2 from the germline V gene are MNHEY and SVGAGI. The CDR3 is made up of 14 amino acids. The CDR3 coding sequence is TGTGCCAGCAGTCTGACAGGGGGCAGGACTGAAGCTTTCTTT. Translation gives CASSLTGGRTEAFF.

The DNA of the CDR3 is TGTGCCAGCAGCGTAGGCCCAGGAGAGCAGTTCTTC. This gives the protein CASSVGPGEQFF. This chain connects TRBV9 to TRBJ2-1, with D unclear. Trimming took off 0 bases at V and 10 bases at J, with 8 bases between the two ends. The germline V gene encodes CDR1 SGDLS and CDR2 YYNGEE. This CDR3 region has 12 residues. The variable domain in full, completed from reference TRBV9 and TRBJ2-1, reads DSGVTQTPKHLITATGQRVTLRCSPRSGDLSVYWYQQSLDQGLQFLIQYYNGEERAKGNILERFSAQQFPDLHSELNLSSLELGDSALYFCASSVGPGEQFFGPGTRLTVL.

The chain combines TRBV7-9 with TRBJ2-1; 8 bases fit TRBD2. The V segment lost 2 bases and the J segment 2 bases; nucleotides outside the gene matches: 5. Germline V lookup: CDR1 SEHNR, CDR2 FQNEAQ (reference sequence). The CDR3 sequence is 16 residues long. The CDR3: CASSLPREGTYNEQFF. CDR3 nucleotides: TGTGCCAGCAGCTTACCCCGGGAGGGAACCTACAATGAGCAGTTCTTC.

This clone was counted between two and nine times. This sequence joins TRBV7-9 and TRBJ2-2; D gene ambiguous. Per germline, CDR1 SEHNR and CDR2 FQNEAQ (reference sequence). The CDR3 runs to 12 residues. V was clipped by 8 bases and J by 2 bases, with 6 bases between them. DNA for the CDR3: TGTGCCAGCGGCTCAAACACCGGGGAGCTGTTTTTT. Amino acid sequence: CASGSNTGELFF. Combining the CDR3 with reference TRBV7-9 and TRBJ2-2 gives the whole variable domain DTGVSQNPRHKITKRGQNVTFRCDPISEHNRLYWYRQTLGQGPEFLTYFQNEAQLEKSRLLSDRFSAERPKGSFSTLEIQRTEQGDSAMYLCASGSNTGELFFGEGSRLTVL.

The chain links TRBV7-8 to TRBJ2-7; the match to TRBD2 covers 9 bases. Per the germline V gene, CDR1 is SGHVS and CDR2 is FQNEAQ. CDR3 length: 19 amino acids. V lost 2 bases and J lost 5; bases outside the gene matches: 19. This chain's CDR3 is CASSLWRAERGRAAHEQYF. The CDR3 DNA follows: TGTGCCAGCAGCTTATGGCGGGCGGAGCGCGGGAGGGCCGCCCACGAGCAGTACTTC.